This passage covers 20 T cell receptor beta chains from one sample sequenced in a study of control samples from healthy donors and cancer patients. Sequenced by immunoSEQ multiplex PCR; TCRdb stores in-frame clones only, minus some. The sample has about 130,000 clones; about 93% are singletons. The material sequenced was blood. The receptors were gathered from a man aged 18 to 30 in good health.

This clone was observed a handful of times. DNA for the CDR3: TGCGCCAGCAGCCAAGATCCGAGTGAGGGTCTAAGGGTGAACACTGAAGCTTTCTTT. This gives the protein CASSQDPSEGLRVNTEAFF. V gene TRBV4-1 combines with J gene TRBJ1-1, with D unclear. There are 19 residues in the CDR3. Germline V gives CDR1 MGHRA, CDR2 YSYEKL. V dropped 0 bases and J dropped 0 bases, with 20 bases sitting between them.

The rearrangement joins TRBV5-1 to TRBJ2-1, with 9 bases lining up with TRBD2. Per the germline V gene, CDR1 is SGHRS and CDR2 is YFSETQ. Germline trimming cut 2 bases from V and 9 bases from J; bases unmatched to any gene: 12. The CDR3 has 16 amino acids. CDR3 loop: CASSLPLAGGVGEQFF. The CDR3 coding sequence is TGCGCCAGCAGCTTACCCTTGGCGGGAGGGGTGGGTGAGCAGTTCTTC.

The V and J genes are TRBV6-6 and TRBJ1-2; tentative D call: TRBD1 (5 bases). Germline V gives CDR1 MNHNY, CDR2 SVGAGI (reference sequence). The CDR3 has 16 amino acids. V was shortened by 6 bases and J by 6 bases, with 23 bases between the two germline ends. Written as DNA, the CDR3 is TGTGCCAGCAGCTTCCTCGACATTGGGAAGGGGAATGGCTACACCTTC. Its translation is CASSFLDIGKGNGYTF.

V and J are TRBV4-2 and TRBJ2-3; TRBD1 matches at 10 bases. The germline V gene encodes CDR1 LGHNA and CDR2 YNFKEQ. The length of the CDR3 is 15 residues. J lost 3 bases, V lost 1 base, and 1 base had no gene match. The CDR3 sequence: CASSQGDRGTDTQYF. The CDR3 DNA reads TGTGCCAGCAGCCAAGGGGACAGGGGAACAGATACGCAGTATTTT.

The chain recombines TRBV2 with TRBJ1-1, with D possibly TRBD1 on 5 matching bases. The CDR3 sequence is 13 residues long. V lost 6 bases, J lost 0 bases, and 8 bases lay in between. Germline values: CDR1 SNHLY, CDR2 FYNNEI. The CDR3: CASRGRMNTEAFF. The CDR3 DNA is TGTGCCAGCAGGGGGCGGATGAACACTGAAGCTTTCTTT.

This clone has at least ten counts. The J gene is TRBJ1-5, the V gene TRBV19; 7 bases map to TRBD1. Trimming removed 7 bases from V and 3 bases from J; junction bases left unmatched: 12. This CDR3 has 16 amino acids. The germline V gene has CDR1 LNHDA and CDR2 SQIVND (reference sequence). CDR3 in amino acids: CASTQAPGQYNQPQHF. The CDR3 DNA sequence: TGTGCCAGTACCCAGGCCCCGGGACAGTACAATCAGCCCCAGCATTTT.

The V call is TRBV15, the J call TRBJ2-3; 11 nucleotides align to TRBD2. The CDR3 runs 14 residues. With 3 bases clipped from V and 4 bases from J, the junction kept 0 bases outside the gene matches. Germline V gene sequence: CDR1 LNHNV, CDR2 YYDKDF (reference sequence). The CDR3: CATSRGLAADTQYF. The CDR3, as DNA: TGTGCCACCAGCAGGGGACTAGCGGCAGATACGCAGTATTTT.

The chain carries TRBV2 and TRBJ2-1, with 9 bases fitting TRBD1. The germline gives CDR1 SNHLY, CDR2 FYNNEI. V lost 7 bases and J lost 4; bases outside the gene matches: 11. The CDR3 spans 16 residues. The CDR3: CASKGQGFAVYNEQFF. In nucleotides, the CDR3 is TGTGCCAGCAAGGGACAGGGTTTTGCGGTGTACAATGAGCAGTTCTTC.

This chain joins TRBV10-3 and TRBJ2-3; no firm D call. Trimming took 10 bases from V and 0 from J, leaving 8 bases between them. Germline assignment: CDR1 ENHRY and CDR2 SYGVKD. CDR3 size: 12 residues. CDR3 loop: CATRSSTDTQYF. The CDR3 DNA reads as TGTGCCACCCGAAGCAGCACAGATACGCAGTATTTT.

This clone was found once. V usage is TRBV6-6 and J usage is TRBJ1-3; D is perhaps TRBD1 (6 bases). The CDR3 length is 14 residues. With 2 bases removed from V and 4 bases from J, the gap between germline ends came to 9 bases. CDR1 and CDR2 from the germline V gene are MNHNY and SVGAGI (reference sequence). CDR3 residues: CASSYGTIGNTIYF. In DNA form, the CDR3 reads TGTGCCAGCAGTTACGGGACAATAGGAAACACCATATATTTT.

The chain recombines TRBV7-3 with TRBJ2-5; possibly TRBD1 for D (7 bases). The CDR3 loop spans 16 amino acids. Germline CDR1 SGHTA, CDR2 FQGTGA. V lost 5 bases to trimming and J lost 5 bases, with 21 bases between them. DNA of the CDR3: TGTGCCAGCAGCGAAGGGACAGACCCGGCGGGGGAGACCCAGTACTTC. Its protein product is CASSEGTDPAGETQYF.

J is TRBJ2-7 and V is TRBV11-2, with D possibly matching TRBD2 (5 bases). Trimming shortened V by 1 base and J by 4 bases, and 11 bases separated the two germline ends. Germline CDR1 and CDR2: SGHAT and FQNNGV. CDR3 size: 14 residues. CDR3: CASSLVSLAYEQYF. The DNA for the CDR3 is TGTGCCAGCAGCTTAGTTTCCCTAGCTTACGAGCAGTACTTC.

V and J are TRBV7-3 and TRBJ2-3; the D is unclear. The ends were cut back, 1 base at V and 5 bases at J, with 10 bases in the middle. Looked up from germline, CDR1 is SGHTA and CDR2 is FQGTGA. The CDR3 extends over 14 amino acids. CDR3 bases: TGTGCCAGCAGCTTAAATCCCTCCCGAGATACGCAGTATTTT. Translating gives CASSLNPSRDTQYF.

The chain links TRBV6-4 to TRBJ2-3; 11 nucleotides match TRBD2. V lost 3 bases, J lost 4 bases, and 3 bases stayed unmatched. Per germline, CDR1 MRHNA and CDR2 SNTAGT. CDR3 size: 15 residues. Here the CDR3 reads CASSDSGGAADTQYF. The DNA of the CDR3 is TGTGCCAGCAGTGATAGCGGGGGGGCCGCAGATACGCAGTATTTT.

V and J are TRBV6-5 and TRBJ1-1; possibly TRBD1 for D (5 bases). The CDR3 is made up of 13 amino acids. The germline gives CDR1 MNHEY, CDR2 SVGAGI. V lost 8 bases and J lost 2, with 12 bases in between. For the CDR3, the DNA is TGTGCCAGCGACGGAGGGGATAACACTGAAGCTTTCTTT. It codes for CASDGGDNTEAFF.

The chain couples TRBV5-4 to TRBJ1-1; D ambiguous. This CDR3 spans 14 amino acids. Trimming pared 3 bases from V and 3 bases from J, leaving 12 bases between. Germline V CDR1 and CDR2: SGHNT, YYREEE (reference sequence). The CDR3 DNA is TGTGCCAGCAGCTCCCCCTTGAAAGACACTGAAGCTTTCTTT. Encoded protein: CASSSPLKDTEAFF. Full variable domain (remainder filled in from reference TRBV5-4 and TRBJ1-1): ETGVTQSPTHLIKTRGQQVTLRCSSQSGHNTVSWYQQALGQGPQFIFQYYREEENGRGNFPPRFSGLQFPNYSSELNVNALELDDSALYLCASSSPLKDTEAFFGQGTRLTVV.

V gene TRBV2 combines with J gene TRBJ1-1, with D tentatively TRBD1 (5 bases). The V gene's germline CDR1 is SNHLY and CDR2 FYNNEI. Trimming pared 7 bases from V and 1 base from J, leaving 10 bases between. CDR3 length equals 13 residues. The CDR3 sequence is CASTSDKNTEAFF. The CDR3, as DNA: TGTGCCAGCACTTCGGACAAGAACACTGAAGCTTTCTTT.

V and J are TRBV28 and TRBJ2-4; tentative D call: TRBD2 (6 bases). CDR1 is MDHEN, CDR2 SYDVKM, per germline. Trimming removed 3 bases at V and 5 bases at J, with 14 bases between. The CDR3 runs 15 residues. The CDR3 region is CASSFPGDPQNIQYF. The CDR3 nucleotides are TGTGCCAGCAGTTTCCCGGGGGACCCCCAAAACATTCAGTACTTC.

This clone was observed a few times. The sample has other DNA sequences that encode this CDR3 too. This CDR3 reads CASSPDRVSYEQYF. For the CDR3, the DNA is TGTGCCAGCAGTCCCGACAGGGTCTCCTACGAGCAGTACTTC. This chain uses TRBV2 with TRBJ2-7; 7 bases are shared with TRBD1. The CDR3 extends over 14 amino acids. The trim removed 5 bases at V and 0 bases at J, leaving 4 bases unmatched. CDR1 is SNHLY and CDR2 is FYNNEI in the germline V gene.

This rearrangement joins TRBV7-8 to TRBJ1-1; D unresolved. The CDR3 has 14 amino acids. Germline values: CDR1 SGHVS, CDR2 FQNEAQ. V lost 1 base and J 5 bases, leaving 11 bases between the germline ends. As DNA, the CDR3 is TGTGCCAGCAGCTTAGGTCGGTTGGGGACTGAAGCTTTCTTT. Amino acid sequence: CASSLGRLGTEAFF. Filled out from reference TRBV7-8 and TRBJ1-1, the complete variable domain reads GAGVSQSPRYKVAKRGQDVALRCDPISGHVSLFWYQQALGQGPEFLTYFQNEAQLDKSGLPSDRFFAERPEGSVSTLKIQRTQQEDSAVYLCASSLGRLGTEAFFGQGTRLTVV.